This paragraph covers one T cell receptor beta chain sequence. The junction differs from germline at one of its ends, possibly a read error. The sample originates from a study of T-cell reconstitution after alpha-beta-depleted transplantation in children. During its preparation, the TCRbeta library received unique molecular identifiers. TCRdb re-called the PCR reads through MiXCR, storing one row per CDR3 protein. The sample has 100,000 to 120,000 distinct CDR3 sequences; about 9.3% are singletons. Germline CDR1 and CDR2: SQVTM and ANQGSEA. The CDR3 is made up of 16 amino acids. The rearrangement joins TRBV29-1 to TRBJ2-6; D may match TRBD1 or TRBD2 (5 bases each). This sequence was found in a human donor who donated a stem cell graft to a child with acute lymphoblastic leukemia. The source material was PBMCs from the stem cell graft donor, sampled from the stem cell graft. DNA for the CDR3: TGCAGCGTTGAAGACGGGACGGCCTCTGGGGCCAACGGCCTGACTTTC. This encodes CSVEDGTASGANGLTF.